What follows describes a single TCR beta chain. Antigen: not known. The ends lost 3 bases at V and 5 bases at J; junction bases unmatched: 5. The CDR3 is 16 residues long. From germline, CDR1 is KGHDR and CDR2 SFDVKD. The data were taken from a study of T cells after yellow fever vaccination. Whole-study findings and limits: Overlap between CD4 and CD8 compartments was detected for a small share of clonotypes.

Each CDR3 protein gets one entry after TCRdb re-called the 5' RACE reads with MiXCR. Of 550,000 to 750,000 distinct CDR3 sequences listed, approximately 13% are singletons. This TCR came from a man aged 25 to 40 who received the YFV17D yellow fever vaccine. Sequencing was performed on PBMCs, taken on the day of the yellow fever booster vaccination. The chain is built from TRBV24-1 and TRBJ2-5, with 13 nucleotides matching TRBD2. The CDR3 DNA follows: TGTGCCACCAGTGATCCGACGACTAGCGGGAGGGAGACCCAGTACTTC. Its protein is CATSDPTTSGRETQYF.